One and the same sample provided the 30 T cell receptor beta chains below, sequenced in a study of T cells in Graves' hyperthyroidism and ophthalmopathy. TCR beta CDR3 regions were amplified from RNA. First-round RT-PCR of the TCR CDR3 relied on the HTBI primer set. Each CDR3 protein gets one entry after TCRdb re-called the multiplex PCR reads with MiXCR. The sample has 500,000 to 750,000 distinct CDR3 sequences, around 16% seen once. Input material: blood. The receptors come from a woman aged 30 to 39 with Graves' hyperthyroidism.

V gene TRBV6-1 combines with J gene TRBJ2-1, with TRBD2 as a possible D gene (5 bases). Germline loops: CDR1 MNHNS, CDR2 SASEGT. V lost 8 bases to trimming and J lost 4 bases, with 12 bases between them. CDR3 length equals 13 residues. CDR3 region: CASRPSSYNEQFF. The CDR3 nucleotides read TGTGCCAGCCGTCCTAGCTCATACAATGAGCAGTTCTTC.

This chain connects TRBV27 to TRBJ2-1; D is possibly TRBD1 (5 bases). Germline V gene data show CDR1 as MNHEY and CDR2 as SMNVEV (reference sequence). V lost 6 bases to trimming and J lost 8 bases, with 20 bases between them. There are 15 residues in the CDR3. CDR3: CASRRSTEELHEQFF. In DNA, the CDR3 is TGTGCCAGCAGGCGATCGACAGAGGAACTCCATGAGCAGTTCTTC.

This clonotype occurred many times. The J gene is TRBJ2-7, the V gene TRBV28; D tentatively reads TRBD1 or TRBD2 (7 bases each). The CDR3 loop spans 20 amino acids. CDR1 and CDR2 from the germline V gene are MDHEN and SYDVKM. Deletions cut 8 bases from V and 2 bases from J, with 34 bases between. CDR3 bases: TGTGCCAGCGTCACCCCCCTAGGGGGCTCTAGCGGTGCTGGGGCCTACGAGCAGTACTTC. It translates to CASVTPLGGSSGAGAYEQYF. The complete variable domain, with remaining parts taken from reference TRBV28 and TRBJ2-7, reads DVKVTQSSRYLVKRTGEKVFLECVQDMDHENMFWYRQDPGLGLRLIYFSYDVKMKEKGDIPEGYSVSREKKERFSLILESASTNQTSMYLCASVTPLGGSSGAGAYEQYFGPGTRLTVT.

This clonotype was counted at least ten times. The genes are TRBV29-1 and TRBJ1-4, with 10 bases that match TRBD1. With 7 bases clipped from V and 8 bases from J, the junction kept 4 bases outside the gene matches. The CDR3 is made up of 12 amino acids. Per germline, CDR1 SQVTM and CDR2 ANQGSEA. The CDR3: CSAGQGREKLFF. CDR3 sequence (DNA): TGCAGCGCGGGACAGGGGAGAGAAAAACTGTTTTTT.

This clonotype was detected ten times or more. The V gene is TRBV7-9, the J gene TRBJ2-1; a possible D gene is TRBD1 (6 bases). The V end was cut by 1 base, the J end by 4 bases, with 11 bases between. Germline V gives CDR1 SEHNR, CDR2 FQNEAQ (reference sequence). This CDR3 is built from 15 residues. Written as DNA, the CDR3 is TGTGCCAGCAGCTTAGTGGAACAGGGTTACAATGAGCAGTTCTTC. It codes for CASSLVEQGYNEQFF.

This clonotype was recorded at least ten times. The CDR3 sequence is CASSFAGSSTDTQYF. CDR3 coding DNA: TGTGCCAGCAGTTTTGCGGGTTCTAGCACAGATACGCAGTATTTT. The chain has TRBV27 and TRBJ2-3; D perhaps matches TRBD2 (5 bases). V was cut by 3 bases and J by 0 bases, with 10 bases left in between. This CDR3 has 15 amino acids. Per the germline V gene, CDR1 is MNHEY and CDR2 is SMNVEV (reference sequence).

J is TRBJ2-5 and V is TRBV30; 12 positions match TRBD1. Losses at the gene ends were 3 bases for V and 4 bases for J; bases not matched to a gene: 18. The germline V gene has CDR1 GTSNPN and CDR2 SVGIG (reference sequence). The CDR3 is made up of 19 amino acids. The CDR3 region is CAWSAGTGGTAGGPETQYF. In DNA form, the CDR3 reads TGTGCCTGGAGCGCCGGGACAGGGGGCACAGCGGGAGGGCCAGAGACCCAGTACTTC.

The V and J genes are TRBV4-1 and TRBJ1-1, with D uncertain. The CDR3 length is 16 residues. V lost 1 base, J lost 4 bases, and 16 bases lay in between. Looked up from germline, CDR1 is MGHRA and CDR2 is YSYEKL. The CDR3 region has the DNA TGCGCCAGCAGCCAAGGAGGAAAAGGGATGGCCACTGAAGCTTTCTTT. This codes for CASSQGGKGMATEAFF.

The V and J genes are TRBV3-1 and TRBJ1-4; the D is unclear. V lost 2 bases to trimming and J lost 4 bases, with 17 bases between them. This CDR3 has 17 amino acids. The germline V gene encodes CDR1 LGHDT and CDR2 YNNKEL (reference sequence). The CDR3 DNA is TGTGCCAGCAGCCAACCTGGAGTTGGCGTCGATAATGAAAAACTGTTTTTT. Translating gives CASSQPGVGVDNEKLFF.

The V and J genes are TRBV7-3 and TRBJ2-5, with TRBD1 as a possible D gene (5 bases). Germline CDR1 is SGHTA and CDR2 is FQGTGA. CDR3 size: 18 residues. V gave up 1 base and J gave up 4 bases, with 22 bases separating them. CDR3 protein: CASSLIRVKNPVPETQYF. The CDR3 DNA is TGTGCCAGCAGCTTAATCAGGGTTAAAAACCCCGTGCCAGAGACCCAGTACTTC.

This clonotype came up many times. This chain links TRBV10-3 with TRBJ2-3, with 12 bases lining up with TRBD1. V dropped 6 bases and J dropped 3; count of bases not matched to a gene: 4. The CDR3 runs 15 residues. Germline V gene lookup returns CDR1 ENHRY and CDR2 SYGVKD. CDR3 region: CAIRPGQGATDTQYF. CDR3 bases: TGTGCCATCAGGCCGGGACAGGGGGCAACAGATACGCAGTATTTT.

This clonotype appeared many times. The rearrangement uses TRBV18 and TRBJ2-5; D is unresolved. The CDR3 loop spans 15 amino acids. V shed 2 bases and J shed 2 bases, with 12 bases lying between them. The germline V gene encodes CDR1 KGHSH and CDR2 LQKENI. CDR3 in amino acids: CASSPGLAIQETQYF. Here the CDR3 DNA reads TGTGCCAGCTCACCAGGGTTGGCGATACAAGAGACCCAGTACTTC.

The chain uses TRBV27 and TRBJ1-1; D is ambiguous. Trimming shortened V by 6 bases and J by 1 base, and 15 bases separated the two germline ends. The CDR3 loop spans 15 amino acids. CDR1 and CDR2 (germline): MNHEY, SMNVEV (reference sequence). CDR3 sequence (DNA): TGTGCCAGCAGGATCCGCCCCACAGAGAACACTGAAGCTTTCTTT. This encodes CASRIRPTENTEAFF.

This clonotype was seen ten or more times. The rearrangement joins TRBV19 to TRBJ2-3; 13 bases map to TRBD2. Per germline, CDR1 LNHDA and CDR2 SQIVND (reference sequence). The CDR3 spans 18 residues. V gave up 4 bases and J gave up 0 bases; unmatched junction bases: 7. CDR3 protein: CASSKLAGGVFSTDTQYF. The CDR3 DNA follows: TGTGCCAGTAGTAAACTAGCGGGAGGGGTGTTTAGCACAGATACGCAGTATTTT. The variable domain in full, completed from reference TRBV19 and TRBJ2-3, reads DGGITQSPKYLFRKEGQNVTLSCEQNLNHDAMYWYRQDPGQGLRLIYYSQIVNDFQKGDIAEGYSVSREKKESFPLTVTSAQKNPTAFYLCASSKLAGGVFSTDTQYFGPGTRLTVL.

This clonotype has at least ten counts. V gene TRBV27 combines with J gene TRBJ2-3; D possibly corresponds to TRBD2 (5 bases). The germline V gene encodes CDR1 MNHEY and CDR2 SMNVEV (reference sequence). The ends were cut back, 2 bases at V and 6 bases at J, with 6 bases in the middle. This CDR3 contains 12 residues. CDR3 amino acids: CASSLRGDTQYF. The CDR3 DNA sequence: TGTGCCAGCAGTTTACGGGGTGATACGCAGTATTTT.

With respect to this clonotype: A much larger clone sits a single nucleotide away, making a read error possible. This chain connects TRBV13 to TRBJ2-1; perhaps TRBD1 as D (7 bases). In germline, CDR1 is PRHDT, CDR2 FYEKMQ (reference sequence). The CDR3 has 14 amino acids. CDR3 sequence: CANSRRDSYNEQFF. DNA for the CDR3: TGTGCCAACAGCCGGAGGGACAGCTACAATGAGCAGTTCTTC. The full variable domain, completed using reference TRBV13 and TRBJ2-1, is AAGVIQSPRHLIKEKRETATLKCYPIPRHDTVYWYQQGPGQDPQFLISFYEKMQSDKGSIPDRFSAQQFSDYHSELNMSSLELGDSALYFCANSRRDSYNEQFFGPGTRLTVL.

This clonotype has at least ten counts. This chain links TRBV7-2 with TRBJ1-2, with TRBD1 matching over 7 bases. V shed 5 bases, J shed 8 bases, and the junction held 11 bases outside the gene matches. The CDR3 has 14 amino acids. The V gene's germline CDR1 is SGHTA and CDR2 FQGNSA. CDR3 coding DNA: TGTGCCAGCAGCCCCACAGGGGTTACCGAGGGCTACACCTTC. It codes for CASSPTGVTEGYTF.

This sequence joins TRBV6-1 and TRBJ2-3; D gene unclear. V dropped 4 bases and J dropped 0 bases, with 11 bases sitting between them. The CDR3 totals 15 residues. In germline, CDR1 is MNHNS, CDR2 SASEGT. CDR3 amino acids: CASSATLASTDTQYF. DNA for the CDR3: TGTGCCAGCAGTGCCACTCTCGCTAGCACAGATACGCAGTATTTT.

The chain joins TRBV11-2 to TRBJ1-2; perhaps TRBD1 as D (5 bases). Germline values: CDR1 SGHAT, CDR2 FQNNGV. The V end lost 5 bases, the J end lost 7 bases, and 11 bases lay between the germline ends. CDR3 length: 12 residues. The CDR3 spells CASSAGGVGYTF. The CDR3 coding sequence is TGTGCCAGCAGCGCGGGGGGGGTTGGCTACACCTTC. Combining the CDR3 with reference TRBV11-2 and TRBJ1-2 gives the whole variable domain EAGVAQSPRYKIIEKRQSVAFWCNPISGHATLYWYQQILGQGPKLLIQFQNNGVVDDSQLPKDRFSAERLKGVDSTLKIQPAKLEDSAVYLCASSAGGVGYTFGSGTRLTVV.

This clonotype was detected many times. The genes are TRBV24-1 and TRBJ2-1, with unresolved D. The V end was cut by 0 bases, the J end by 4 bases, with 0 bases between. The CDR3 length is 12 residues. Looked up from germline, CDR1 is KGHDR and CDR2 is SFDVKD. CDR3 protein: CATSDLYNEQFF. The CDR3 DNA sequence: TGTGCCACCAGTGATTTGTACAATGAGCAGTTCTTC.

This clonotype was recorded many times. The V gene is TRBV11-2, the J gene TRBJ1-5, with D possibly matching TRBD1 (5 bases). The germline V gene encodes CDR1 SGHAT and CDR2 FQNNGV. This CDR3 has 15 residues. V was cut by 4 bases and J by 9 bases, with 19 bases left in between. CDR3 DNA sequence: TGTGCCAGCAGCTCAGGGCCCCCCGGAGTAACGCCCCAGCATTTT. This codes for CASSSGPPGVTPQHF.

CDR3: CASSSAGRGTEAFF. In DNA form, the CDR3 reads TGTGCCAGCAGCTCGGCAGGTAGGGGCACTGAAGCTTTCTTT. The V call is TRBV5-4, the J call TRBJ1-1; the D gene is possibly TRBD1 (5 bases). Trimming shortened V by 3 bases and J by 4 bases, and 13 bases separated the two germline ends. The CDR3 extends over 14 amino acids. Per germline, CDR1 SGHNT and CDR2 YYREEE (reference sequence).

The chain employs TRBV5-1 and TRBJ2-1; 11 bases map to TRBD2. V gave up 2 bases and J gave up 0 bases; unmatched junction bases: 7. The CDR3 sequence is 18 residues long. Germline V gene lookup returns CDR1 SGHRS and CDR2 YFSETQ. CDR3 in amino acids: CASSLGTSGDSSYNEQFF. The CDR3 DNA is TGCGCCAGCAGCTTAGGGACTAGCGGAGATAGCTCCTACAATGAGCAGTTCTTC.

Many counts were recorded for this clonotype. The chain recombines TRBV5-5 with TRBJ2-1; 8 bases are shared with TRBD2. The germline V gene has CDR1 SGHKS and CDR2 YYEKEE (reference sequence). This CDR3 is 15 amino acids long. The junction had 5 bases not matched to a gene; V was cut back by 2 bases and J by 4 bases. Here the CDR3 reads CASSFLASGYNEQFF. The CDR3 nucleotides read TGTGCCAGCAGCTTTTTGGCTAGCGGGTACAATGAGCAGTTCTTC.

The CDR3 bases are TGTGCCAGCAGCGACTTCTTCCAGGCAGAGCAGTACTTC. Translated: CASSDFFQAEQYF. The gene calls are TRBV7-9 and TRBJ2-7; no clear D gene. Germline CDR1 reads SEHNR; CDR2 reads FQNEAQ (reference sequence). The ends were cut back, 5 bases at V and 7 bases at J, with 15 bases in the middle. The CDR3 is 13 residues long.

As to this clonotype: At one boundary the junction diverges from the germline segment, which might be a read error. The rearrangement uses TRBV6-1 and TRBJ1-2; maybe TRBD1 (5 bases). This CDR3 is built from 14 residues. Germline-derived CDR1 and CDR2 are MNHNS and SASEGT. The CDR3 sequence is CASSQRGTVYGYIF. The CDR3 region has the DNA TGTGCCAGCAGTCAGAGGGGCACCGTCTATGGCTACATCTTC.

The rearrangement links TRBV12-3 or TRBV12-4 to TRBJ2-3, with 13 bases lining up with TRBD2. The length of the CDR3 is 19 residues. Trimming at V came to 3 bases and at J to 0 bases, leaving 9 bases not matched to a gene. CDR3 DNA: TGTGCCAGCAGTTTTGCGACTAGCGGGAGGTATTTTAGCACAGATACGCAGTATTTT. The encoded protein is CASSFATSGRYFSTDTQYF.

The chain links TRBV6-2 or TRBV6-3 to TRBJ2-7; perhaps D is TRBD1 or TRBD2 (5 bases each). Trimming cost V 5 bases and J 3 bases, with 14 bases left between them. This CDR3 is built from 14 residues. Per germline, CDR1 MNHEY and CDR2 SVGEGT. The CDR3 region has the DNA TGTGCCAGCAGTACCGGGACCGTAGACTACGAGCAGTACTTC. Translated: CASSTGTVDYEQYF.

This clonotype was seen repeatedly, ten times or more. The chain employs TRBV7-3 and TRBJ1-2, with D possibly matching TRBD1 (5 bases). Trimming stripped 2 bases from V and 6 bases from J, with 13 bases between. The V gene's germline CDR1 is SGHTA and CDR2 FQGTGA. The CDR3 length is 14 residues. CDR3 in DNA: TGTGCCAGCAGCTTAGGGGCAGACGGTGATGGCTACACCTTC. Its translation: CASSLGADGDGYTF. Drawing the rest from reference TRBV7-3 and TRBJ1-2, the complete variable domain is GAGVSQTPSNKVTEKGKYVELRCDPISGHTALYWYRQSLGQGPEFLIYFQGTGAADDSGLPNDRFFAVRPEGSVSTLKIQRTERGDSAVYLCASSLGADGDGYTFGSGTRLTVV.

This clonotype was recorded at least ten times. The chain uses TRBV6-1 and TRBJ2-7; 12 nucleotides align to TRBD1. CDR1 is MNHNS and CDR2 is SASEGT in the germline V gene. V lost 4 bases and J lost 4; bases outside the gene matches: 5. The CDR3 is 15 residues long. The CDR3 loop reads CASSARDRGQYEQYF. As DNA, the CDR3 is TGTGCCAGCAGTGCCAGGGACAGGGGGCAGTACGAGCAGTACTTC.